The clone carrying this T cell receptor (beta chain) showed up just once. This CDR3 region has 13 residues. V dropped 7 bases and J dropped 11; count of bases not matched to a gene: 8. Germline loops: CDR1 SNHLY, CDR2 FYNNEI. Produced via immunoSEQ multiplex PCR; TCRdb's table is partial and in-frame only. The sample records 300,000 to 350,000 clones, approximately 85% being singletons. The age range of participants was about 18 to 90 years, with residence in some 25 US areas. Grouping used clinical history reported by participants in a survey and questionnaire. Recovered participants had two consecutive negative NP/OP PCR tests, healthcare professional clearance, or symptom resolution. The data originate from a study of blood T cell repertoires in COVID-19. Study background: From the United States, Italy and Spain came samples of acute and convalescent COVID-19.

This TCR was sampled from a man aged 25-40 years who had recovered from COVID-19. The gene calls are TRBV2 and TRBJ1-2; 12 positions match TRBD1. The material sequenced was PBMCs or T cells enriched from blood (not recorded which). CDR3 sequence (DNA): TGTGCCAGCAATTTCGGGACAGGGGGCGCTTACACCTTC. Its translation: CASNFGTGGAYTF.